The source of this TCR beta chain is a study of radiotherapy plus CTLA-4 blockade in lung cancer. About the study: Disease control was seen in about 30% of patients, objective responses in around 17%. Study observations and caveats: Response was reportedly best predicted by early blood T cell clone dynamics, with interferon-beta. Subsequent to radiotherapy plus ipilimumab, tumor-derived TCR clones underwent expansion in blood.

This table comes from immunoSEQ multiplex PCR, and its TCRdb copy is limited to in-frame clones, with some not included. The data show about 46,000 clones, with roughly three quarters seen just once and about 8.5% held by the top ten. CTLA-4 blockade using ipilimumab, together with focal radiation, was received by patients with chemo-refractory metastatic non-small-cell lung cancer. As for this clone: Its antigen is not known. The same CDR3 can be traced to other DNA sequences in this sample.

Trimming removed 5 bases from V and 9 bases from J; junction bases left unmatched: 6. CDR1 and CDR2 from the germline V gene are MNHNS and SASEGT. There are 13 residues in the CDR3. This sequence joins TRBV6-1 and TRBJ2-1; 8 bases agree with TRBD1. This sequence was found in a human donor with non-small cell lung cancer who had a complete response to radiotherapy plus ipilimumab. This specimen was peripheral blood, taken from a patient treated with radiotherapy plus ipilimumab. CDR3 DNA sequence: TGTGCCAGCAGTCGCCGGACAGGGTCTGAGCAGTTCTTC. This sequence encodes CASSRRTGSEQFF.